Listed below are T cell receptor beta chains from one sample, sequenced in a study of Graves' ophthalmopathy and Graves' hyperthyroidism. TCRdb ran MiXCR on the multiplex PCR reads and lists one entry per CDR3 protein. The sample lists 680,000 or so distinct CDR3 sequences; over 20% were seen once. Sequencing used peripheral blood. The receptors derive from a woman between 18 and 30 years old with stable Graves' hyperthyroidism. Some clones in this sample may be carry-over from other donors' samples. Each CDR3 is given without its conserved first and last residue.

v_call: TRBV6-5
cdr3_aa: ASSYEVSNQPQH

v_call: TRBV6-2/TRBV6-3
cdr3_aa: ASSTRVGNTEAF

v_call: TRBV19
cdr3_aa: ASKVGYTGELF

v_call: TRBV6-2/TRBV6-3
cdr3_aa: ASSYPRRVQTQY

v_call: TRBV12-3/TRBV12-4
cdr3_aa: ASSFLRNTGELF

v_call: TRBV6-1
cdr3_aa: ACRGGSSYEQY

v_call: TRBV6-1
cdr3_aa: ASRSVGKNTEAF

v_call: TRBV6-4
cdr3_aa: ASSDSTYSDAF

v_call: TRBV19
cdr3_aa: ASSYPTPEGEQY

v_call: TRBV2
cdr3_aa: ASSEDRGYNYGYT

v_call: TRBV19
cdr3_aa: ASSISLEYQPQH

v_call: TRBV19
cdr3_aa: ASSTTRQNYGYT

v_call: TRBV18
cdr3_aa: ASSSPNHYEQY

v_call: TRBV4-1
cdr3_aa: ASSQEYQGRGPPEAF

v_call: TRBV6-1
cdr3_aa: ASRWTGAHQETQY

v_call: TRBV28
cdr3_aa: ASSIPPRGQTYEQY

v_call: TRBV11-2
cdr3_aa: ASSPVRTVTSYGYT

v_call: TRBV20-1
cdr3_aa: SASSGFYNEQF

v_call: TRBV28
cdr3_aa: ASSLPGQFSPLH

v_call: TRBV11-2
cdr3_aa: ASSPTLGDHEQY

v_call: TRBV19
cdr3_aa: ASSGKAGSYEQY

v_call: TRBV10-3
cdr3_aa: AASEGPYEQY

v_call: TRBV29-1
cdr3_aa: SARLGTGANTGELF

v_call: TRBV6-1
cdr3_aa: ASCLQQGKTYEQY

v_call: TRBV27
cdr3_aa: ASRTGLELGYT

v_call: TRBV6-1
cdr3_aa: ASRRDRRVGGYT

v_call: TRBV7-2
cdr3_aa: ASGKRMETQY

v_call: TRBV9
cdr3_aa: ASSAEGAGANVLT

v_call: TRBV11-2
cdr3_aa: ASSPRIGFGETQY

v_call: TRBV30
cdr3_aa: AWSLVENQPQH

v_call: TRBV6-1
cdr3_aa: ASSRTARGAWEQY

v_call: TRBV19
cdr3_aa: ASSIDPVGGNQPQH

v_call: TRBV12-3/TRBV12-4
cdr3_aa: ASSLTWAEAF

v_call: TRBV12-3/TRBV12-4
cdr3_aa: ASSAGSSSYEQY

v_call: TRBV11-2
cdr3_aa: ASSITRDRGSGYT

v_call: TRBV11-2
cdr3_aa: ASSPSLWAWQHGYT

v_call: TRBV6-4
cdr3_aa: ASTAGGRLF

v_call: TRBV15
cdr3_aa: ATSRDRQGTVY

v_call: TRBV28
cdr3_aa: ASTRDGPQH

v_call: TRBV19
cdr3_aa: ASMDSQGAEYTEAF

v_call: TRBV28
cdr3_aa: ASSSGTGTHYEQY

v_call: TRBV18
cdr3_aa: ASSGGQKSYEQY

v_call: TRBV6-1
cdr3_aa: ASTPQGRQETQY

v_call: TRBV6-2/TRBV6-3
cdr3_aa: ASSPPRRGRMNSEAF

v_call: TRBV20-1
cdr3_aa: SAYRDGISYEQY

v_call: TRBV5-5
cdr3_aa: ASSRDRGQWGYT

v_call: TRBV7-8
cdr3_aa: ASSLWSGGGGETQY

v_call: TRBV7-2
cdr3_aa: ASSFRLGPNTEAF